The rows below give T cell receptor beta chains drawn from one sample of a study of shared clonotypes between healthy human individuals. Some clones are missing from TCRdb's copy, which holds only in-frame ones; the method was immunoSEQ multiplex PCR. The table lists 2 million to 2.5 million clones, approximately 93% of them singletons. Material: naive CD4+ T cells from PBMCs. The receptor set was obtained from a man younger than 30 in good health. Some clones in this sample may be carry-over from other donors' samples. The CDR3 runs from the conserved cysteine through the conserved F or W. A D gene is named only where the DNA matches it firmly. A row's size may be missing; if present it is once, few, many or a size class.

v_call: TRBV5-4
j_call: TRBJ2-7
d_call: TRBD1
clone_size: .
cdr3_nt: TGTGCCAGCAGTACCGGGACAGGGGGCCGCGGGAGGGCGGGGGAGCAGTACTTC
cdr3_aa: CASSTGTGGRGRAGEQYF

v_call: TRBV2
j_call: TRBJ2-1
d_call: TRBD2
clone_size: .
cdr3_nt: TGTGCCAGCAGTGTCTCCCGGACTAGCGGGAGTGCCCAATCCTACAATGAGCAGTTCTTC
cdr3_aa: CASSVSRTSGSAQSYNEQFF

v_call: TRBV27
j_call: TRBJ2-3
d_call: .
clone_size: .
cdr3_nt: TGTGCCAGCAGTGAGACTTCCTTCCCATGGACAGATACGCAGTATTTT
cdr3_aa: CASSETSFPWTDTQYF

v_call: TRBV29-1
j_call: TRBJ2-7
d_call: TRBD1
clone_size: .
cdr3_nt: TGCAGCGTTCTCTATACCGGGACAGGCTTCTACGAGCAGTACTTC
cdr3_aa: CSVLYTGTGFYEQYF

v_call: TRBV2
j_call: TRBJ2-5
d_call: TRBD2
clone_size: .
cdr3_nt: TGTGCCAGCGGTAGAGGACTAGCGGGAGTGGGAGAGACCCAGTACTTC
cdr3_aa: CASGRGLAGVGETQYF

v_call: TRBV19
j_call: TRBJ1-5
d_call: TRBD1
clone_size: .
cdr3_nt: TGTGCCAGTTCTCCAGGACAGGTCAGCAATCAGCCCCAGCATTTT
cdr3_aa: CASSPGQVSNQPQHF

v_call: TRBV5-1
j_call: TRBJ1-1
d_call: TRBD1
clone_size: .
cdr3_nt: TGCGCCAGCAGCTTACTGACAGGGGGGACTGAAGCTTTCTTT
cdr3_aa: CASSLLTGGTEAFF

v_call: TRBV14
j_call: TRBJ1-1
d_call: .
clone_size: .
cdr3_nt: TGTGCCAGCAGCCGCCCCCGTCTCGGCAGGGCACTCACTAGCACTGAAGCTTTCTTT
cdr3_aa: CASSRPRLGRALTSTEAFF

v_call: TRBV7-2
j_call: TRBJ2-5
d_call: .
clone_size: .
cdr3_nt: TGTGCCAGCAGCTTGGGCGGATTGTGGTCTGAGACCCAGTACTTC
cdr3_aa: CASSLGGLWSETQYF

v_call: TRBV5-1
j_call: TRBJ2-5
d_call: TRBD1
clone_size: once
cdr3_nt: TGCGCCAGCAGCAGACCGGGACAGCTTCAAGAGACCCAGTACTTC
cdr3_aa: CASSRPGQLQETQYF

v_call: TRBV6-4
j_call: TRBJ2-7
d_call: .
clone_size: .
cdr3_nt: TGTGCCAGCAGTGTTGGACTAGGGGGTGGGTACGAGCAGTACTTC
cdr3_aa: CASSVGLGGGYEQYF

v_call: TRBV18
j_call: TRBJ2-7
d_call: TRBD1
clone_size: .
cdr3_nt: TGTGCCAGCTCACCTTGGACAGGGGGGCTGGAGCAGTACTTC
cdr3_aa: CASSPWTGGLEQYF

v_call: TRBV18
j_call: TRBJ2-3
d_call: .
clone_size: .
cdr3_nt: TGTGCCAGCTCACTGTACCGGGACCGTCGCACAGATACGCAGTATTTT
cdr3_aa: CASSLYRDRRTDTQYF

v_call: TRBV30
j_call: TRBJ1-2
d_call: .
clone_size: .
cdr3_nt: TGTGCCTGGAGTGTAGGTAACAGTCTCTATGGCTACACCTTC
cdr3_aa: CAWSVGNSLYGYTF

v_call: TRBV5-6
j_call: TRBJ1-1
d_call: .
clone_size: .
cdr3_nt: TGTGCCAGCAGCTTAGGGAGACGGAACACTGAAGCTTTCTTT
cdr3_aa: CASSLGRRNTEAFF

v_call: TRBV9
j_call: TRBJ2-7
d_call: TRBD2
clone_size: .
cdr3_nt: TGTGCCAGCAGCGTAGGCCTTAGCGGGAACTACGAGCAGTACTTC
cdr3_aa: CASSVGLSGNYEQYF

v_call: TRBV5-4
j_call: TRBJ1-5
d_call: .
clone_size: .
cdr3_nt: TGTGCCAGCAGCTTCGGCGGCAGGAAAGGCAATCAGCCCCAGCATTTT
cdr3_aa: CASSFGGRKGNQPQHF

v_call: TRBV6-1
j_call: TRBJ1-4
d_call: .
clone_size: .
cdr3_nt: TGTGCCAGCAGTGAAGGGGGGTCTAATGAAAAACTGTTTTTT
cdr3_aa: CASSEGGSNEKLFF

v_call: TRBV7-2
j_call: TRBJ1-2
d_call: .
clone_size: .
cdr3_nt: TGTGCCAGCAGCCCACTTCGATCGGCAGTCAGTGGCTACACCTTC
cdr3_aa: CASSPLRSAVSGYTF

v_call: TRBV6-1
j_call: TRBJ1-5
d_call: .
clone_size: once
cdr3_nt: TGTGCCAGCAGTGAAGCCCCTCGACAGAGCAATCAGCCCCAGCATTTT
cdr3_aa: CASSEAPRQSNQPQHF

v_call: TRBV5-1
j_call: TRBJ2-2
d_call: TRBD1
clone_size: .
cdr3_nt: TGCGCCAGCAGCTCGGGACAGGGGGCCCGCTTCAACACCGGGGAGCTGTTTTTT
cdr3_aa: CASSSGQGARFNTGELFF

v_call: TRBV27
j_call: TRBJ2-1
d_call: TRBD2
clone_size: .
cdr3_nt: TGTGCCAGCAGTCCGCCGGGACTACCTCGGGGTGAGCAGTTCTTC
cdr3_aa: CASSPPGLPRGEQFF

v_call: TRBV15
j_call: TRBJ2-2
d_call: .
clone_size: .
cdr3_nt: TGTGCCACCAGCAGAGTGGCATATAGGTCGGGGGCCGGGGAGCTGTTTTTT
cdr3_aa: CATSRVAYRSGAGELFF

v_call: TRBV2
j_call: TRBJ1-5
d_call: TRBD1
clone_size: .
cdr3_nt: TGTGCCAGCAGCCTGAGCCGGGACAGGGGATCTCAGCCCCAGCATTTT
cdr3_aa: CASSLSRDRGSQPQHF

v_call: TRBV6-5
j_call: TRBJ1-2
d_call: .
clone_size: .
cdr3_nt: TGTGCCAGCAGGCCACGACAGGACGGCGGCTACACCTTC
cdr3_aa: CASRPRQDGGYTF

v_call: TRBV29-1
j_call: TRBJ2-5
d_call: .
clone_size: .
cdr3_nt: TGCAGCGTTGACCAGGGCCCCGGGGAGACCCAGTACTTC
cdr3_aa: CSVDQGPGETQYF

v_call: TRBV4-1
j_call: TRBJ2-7
d_call: .
clone_size: .
cdr3_nt: TGCGCCAGCAGCCAAGGACGACAGGGACGGGGGGCCTACGAGCAGTACTTC
cdr3_aa: CASSQGRQGRGAYEQYF

v_call: TRBV5-1
j_call: TRBJ1-2
d_call: TRBD1
clone_size: .
cdr3_nt: TGCGCCAGCAGCCTGGGCGGGACAGGGGAGTACTACACCTTC
cdr3_aa: CASSLGGTGEYYTF

v_call: TRBV10-1
j_call: TRBJ2-3
d_call: .
clone_size: .
cdr3_nt: TGCGCCAGCAGTGAGAAGTGGTTCACAGATACGCAGTATTTT
cdr3_aa: CASSEKWFTDTQYF

v_call: TRBV5-5
j_call: TRBJ2-3
d_call: .
clone_size: .
cdr3_nt: TGTGCCAGCAGCTTGGGCGGGGTCCGCACAGATACGCAGTATTTT
cdr3_aa: CASSLGGVRTDTQYF

v_call: TRBV5-1
j_call: TRBJ2-2
d_call: .
clone_size: .
cdr3_nt: TGCGCCAGCATTTATGACCCGATTACAGCCGGGGAGCTGTTTTTT
cdr3_aa: CASIYDPITAGELFF

v_call: TRBV6-1
j_call: TRBJ2-7
d_call: .
clone_size: .
cdr3_nt: TGTGCCAGCAGTGAAGTTACAGCCTACTACGAGCAGTACTTC
cdr3_aa: CASSEVTAYYEQYF

v_call: TRBV4-3
j_call: TRBJ2-2
d_call: .
clone_size: .
cdr3_nt: TGCGCCAGCAGCCAACTTTTGATCCCGAACACCGGGGAGCTGTTTTTT
cdr3_aa: CASSQLLIPNTGELFF

v_call: TRBV28
j_call: TRBJ2-3
d_call: TRBD1
clone_size: .
cdr3_nt: TGTGCCAGCAGTTTAAGGACAGGGAGCACAGATACGCAGTATTTT
cdr3_aa: CASSLRTGSTDTQYF

v_call: TRBV5-1
j_call: TRBJ2-1
d_call: .
clone_size: .
cdr3_nt: TGCGCCAGCAGTGTAGGGGGAGGAGACAATGAGCAGTTCTTC
cdr3_aa: CASSVGGGDNEQFF

v_call: TRBV28
j_call: TRBJ1-4
d_call: .
clone_size: .
cdr3_nt: TGTGCCAGCAGTTTACAGGGATATAATGAAAAACTGTTTTTT
cdr3_aa: CASSLQGYNEKLFF

v_call: TRBV30
j_call: TRBJ1-2
d_call: .
clone_size: .
cdr3_nt: TGTGCCTACGGACAGAATATCTATGGCTACACCTTC
cdr3_aa: CAYGQNIYGYTF

v_call: TRBV7-9
j_call: TRBJ1-2
d_call: TRBD1
clone_size: .
cdr3_nt: TGTGCCAGCAGCTTAGCTTTGGGACAGGGGGATGGCTACACCTTC
cdr3_aa: CASSLALGQGDGYTF

v_call: TRBV5-1
j_call: TRBJ2-5
d_call: TRBD1
clone_size: .
cdr3_nt: TGCGCCAGCACTGGACAGGGGTTCGAAGAGACCCAGTACTTC
cdr3_aa: CASTGQGFEETQYF

v_call: TRBV28
j_call: TRBJ2-3
d_call: TRBD2
clone_size: .
cdr3_nt: TGTGCCAGCAGCGGGAGGGCCCGAGATACGCAGTATTTT
cdr3_aa: CASSGRARDTQYF

v_call: TRBV27
j_call: TRBJ2-7
d_call: .
clone_size: .
cdr3_nt: TGTGCCAGCAGCCCCCACTGGGTAACGGGACGGTACTCCTACGAGCAGTACTTC
cdr3_aa: CASSPHWVTGRYSYEQYF

v_call: TRBV6-1
j_call: TRBJ2-3
d_call: TRBD1
clone_size: .
cdr3_nt: TGTGCCAGCATCCCATTACAGGGGCGCACAGATACGCAGTATTTT
cdr3_aa: CASIPLQGRTDTQYF

v_call: TRBV4-3
j_call: TRBJ2-1
d_call: TRBD2
clone_size: .
cdr3_nt: TGCGCCAGCAGCCGGACTAGCGGTACCTACAATGAGCAGTTCTTC
cdr3_aa: CASSRTSGTYNEQFF

v_call: TRBV7-9
j_call: TRBJ2-7
d_call: .
clone_size: .
cdr3_nt: TGTGCCAGCAGCTTTGGGACGGAATCTCGTGAGCAGTACTTC
cdr3_aa: CASSFGTESREQYF

v_call: TRBV28
j_call: TRBJ2-1
d_call: .
clone_size: .
cdr3_nt: TGTGCCAGCACGGGGGCCCCGAATGAGCAGTTCTTC
cdr3_aa: CASTGAPNEQFF

v_call: TRBV7-2
j_call: TRBJ2-5
d_call: .
clone_size: .
cdr3_nt: TGTGCCAGCAGCTGGGCCAATCAAGAGACCCAGTACTTC
cdr3_aa: CASSWANQETQYF

v_call: TRBV7-3
j_call: TRBJ2-1
d_call: .
clone_size: .
cdr3_nt: TGTGCCAGCAGCCCCGTGGGATTTGGGAATGAGCAGTTCTTC
cdr3_aa: CASSPVGFGNEQFF

v_call: TRBV19
j_call: TRBJ2-1
d_call: TRBD2
clone_size: .
cdr3_nt: TGTGCCACCCAAACAGATAGCGGGAGTCCCAACAATGAGCAGTTCTTC
cdr3_aa: CATQTDSGSPNNEQFF

v_call: TRBV5-4
j_call: TRBJ2-7
d_call: TRBD2
clone_size: .
cdr3_nt: TGTGCCAGCAGCCCGGGAGGGGCCTTGATTTACGAGCAGTACTTC
cdr3_aa: CASSPGGALIYEQYF

v_call: TRBV5-6
j_call: TRBJ1-3
d_call: TRBD1
clone_size: .
cdr3_nt: TGTGCCAGCAGCCCCCGACAGGGATTAACGCCATCCTCTGGAAACACCATATATTTT
cdr3_aa: CASSPRQGLTPSSGNTIYF

v_call: TRBV2
j_call: TRBJ1-1
d_call: TRBD1
clone_size: once
cdr3_nt: TGTGCCAGCCGGGACAGTAACACTGAAGCTTTCTTT
cdr3_aa: CASRDSNTEAFF

v_call: TRBV7-3
j_call: TRBJ2-2
d_call: TRBD1
clone_size: .
cdr3_nt: TGTGCCAGCAGTCCGGGGGACAGGGACTCCGGGGAGCTGTTTTTT
cdr3_aa: CASSPGDRDSGELFF